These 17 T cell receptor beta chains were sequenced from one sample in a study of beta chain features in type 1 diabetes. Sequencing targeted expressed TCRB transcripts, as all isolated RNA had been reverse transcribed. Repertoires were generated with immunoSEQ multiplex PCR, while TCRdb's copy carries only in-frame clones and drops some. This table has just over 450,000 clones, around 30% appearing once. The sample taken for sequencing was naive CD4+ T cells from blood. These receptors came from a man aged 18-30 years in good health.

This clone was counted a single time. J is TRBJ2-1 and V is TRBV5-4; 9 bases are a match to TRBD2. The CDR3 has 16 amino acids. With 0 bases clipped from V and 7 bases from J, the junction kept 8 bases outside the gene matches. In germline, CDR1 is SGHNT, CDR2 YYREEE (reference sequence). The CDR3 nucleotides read TGTGCCAGCAGCTTGGCGGTCGGGACTAGCTATAATGAGCAGTTCTTC. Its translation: CASSLAVGTSYNEQFF. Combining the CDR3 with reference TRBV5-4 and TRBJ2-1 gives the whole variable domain ETGVTQSPTHLIKTRGQQVTLRCSSQSGHNTVSWYQQALGQGPQFIFQYYREEENGRGNFPPRFSGLQFPNYSSELNVNALELDDSALYLCASSLAVGTSYNEQFFGPGTRLTVL.

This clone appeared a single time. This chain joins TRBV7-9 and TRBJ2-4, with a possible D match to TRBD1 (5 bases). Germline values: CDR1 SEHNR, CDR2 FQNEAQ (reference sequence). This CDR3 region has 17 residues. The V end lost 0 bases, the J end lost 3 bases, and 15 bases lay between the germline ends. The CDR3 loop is CASSLAPWGDGKNIQYF. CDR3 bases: TGTGCCAGCAGCTTAGCGCCGTGGGGCGATGGCAAAAACATTCAGTACTTC.

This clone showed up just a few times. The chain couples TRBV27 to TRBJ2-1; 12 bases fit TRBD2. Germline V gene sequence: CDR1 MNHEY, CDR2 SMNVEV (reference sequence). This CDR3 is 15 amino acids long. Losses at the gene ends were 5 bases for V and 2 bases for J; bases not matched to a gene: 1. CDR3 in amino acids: CASSLAGGPYNEQFF. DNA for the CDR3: TGTGCCAGCAGTCTAGCGGGAGGGCCCTACAATGAGCAGTTCTTC.

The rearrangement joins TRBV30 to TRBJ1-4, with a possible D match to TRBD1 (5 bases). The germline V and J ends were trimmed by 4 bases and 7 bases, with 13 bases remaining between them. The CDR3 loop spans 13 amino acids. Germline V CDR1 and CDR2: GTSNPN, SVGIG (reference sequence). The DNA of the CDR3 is TGTGCCTGGACGCAAGCCGGGGGTGAAAAACTGTTTTTT. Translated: CAWTQAGGEKLFF.

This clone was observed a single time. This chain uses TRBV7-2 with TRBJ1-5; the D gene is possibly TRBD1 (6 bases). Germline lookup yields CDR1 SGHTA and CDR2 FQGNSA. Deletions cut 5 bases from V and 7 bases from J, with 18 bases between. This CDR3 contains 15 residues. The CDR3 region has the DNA TGTGCCAGCAGCCAGCTCACAGGGATTTTGCAGCCCCAGCATTTT. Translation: CASSQLTGILQPQHF.

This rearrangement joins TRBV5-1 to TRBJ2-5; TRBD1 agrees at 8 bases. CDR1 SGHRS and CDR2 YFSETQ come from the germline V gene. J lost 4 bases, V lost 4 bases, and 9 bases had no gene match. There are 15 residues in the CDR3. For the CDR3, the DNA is TGCGCCAGCAGCCTCACGACAGGGGCCCCAGAGACCCAGTACTTC. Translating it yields CASSLTTGAPETQYF.

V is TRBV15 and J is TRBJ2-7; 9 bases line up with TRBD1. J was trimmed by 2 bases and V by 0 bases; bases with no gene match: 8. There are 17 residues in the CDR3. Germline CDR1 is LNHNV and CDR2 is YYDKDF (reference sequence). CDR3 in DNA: TGTGCCACCAGCAGAGAAACTCCGGGACAGGGTGCCTACGAGCAGTACTTC. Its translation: CATSRETPGQGAYEQYF.

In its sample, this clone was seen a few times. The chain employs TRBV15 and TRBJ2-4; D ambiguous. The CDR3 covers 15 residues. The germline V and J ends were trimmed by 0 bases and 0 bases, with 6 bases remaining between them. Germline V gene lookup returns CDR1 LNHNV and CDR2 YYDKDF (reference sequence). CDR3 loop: CATSRDGLAKNIQYF. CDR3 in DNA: TGTGCCACCAGCAGAGATGGGCTAGCCAAAAACATTCAGTACTTC.

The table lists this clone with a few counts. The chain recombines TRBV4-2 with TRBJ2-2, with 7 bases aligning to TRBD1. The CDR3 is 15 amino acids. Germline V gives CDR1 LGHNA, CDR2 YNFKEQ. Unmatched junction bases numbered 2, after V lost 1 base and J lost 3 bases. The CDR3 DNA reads TGTGCCAGCAGCCAAGGGGACAGACACACCGGGGAGCTGTTTTTT. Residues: CASSQGDRHTGELFF.

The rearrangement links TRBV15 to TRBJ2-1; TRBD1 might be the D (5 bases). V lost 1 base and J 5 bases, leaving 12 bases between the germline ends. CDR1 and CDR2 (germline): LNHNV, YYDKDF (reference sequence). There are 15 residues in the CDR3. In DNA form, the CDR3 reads TGTGCCACCAGCAGAGTAAGGGGCGTTAACAATGAGCAGTTCTTC. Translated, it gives CATSRVRGVNNEQFF.

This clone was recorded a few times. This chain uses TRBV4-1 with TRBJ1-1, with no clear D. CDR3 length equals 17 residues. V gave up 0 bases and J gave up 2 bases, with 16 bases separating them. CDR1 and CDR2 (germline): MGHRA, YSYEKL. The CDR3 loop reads CASSQDTSIAANTEAFF. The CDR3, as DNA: TGCGCCAGCAGCCAAGATACATCCATCGCAGCTAACACTGAAGCTTTCTTT.

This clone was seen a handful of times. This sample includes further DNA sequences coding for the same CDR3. The chain's CDR3 is CASSPRTDTQYF. Written as DNA, the CDR3 is TGTGCCAGCTCACCCCGCACAGATACGCAGTATTTT. The chain recombines TRBV18 with TRBJ2-3; D is uncertain. Per germline, CDR1 KGHSH and CDR2 LQKENI. V was pared by 3 bases and J by 1 base, with 2 bases between. This CDR3 has 12 residues.

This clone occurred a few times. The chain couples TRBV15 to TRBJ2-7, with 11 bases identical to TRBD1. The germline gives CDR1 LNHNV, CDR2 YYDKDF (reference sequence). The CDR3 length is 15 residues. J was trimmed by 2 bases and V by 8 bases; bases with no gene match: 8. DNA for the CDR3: TGTGCCACCTCTCGACCGGGACAGGGGGCCTACGAGCAGTACTTC. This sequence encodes CATSRPGQGAYEQYF.

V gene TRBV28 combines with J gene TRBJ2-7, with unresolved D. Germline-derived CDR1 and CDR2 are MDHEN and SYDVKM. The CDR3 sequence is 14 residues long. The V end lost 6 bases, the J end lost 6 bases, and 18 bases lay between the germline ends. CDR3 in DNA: TGTGCCAGCAGCCTCTTGCGCGGTTCCAGCGAGCAGTACTTC. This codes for CASSLLRGSSEQYF.

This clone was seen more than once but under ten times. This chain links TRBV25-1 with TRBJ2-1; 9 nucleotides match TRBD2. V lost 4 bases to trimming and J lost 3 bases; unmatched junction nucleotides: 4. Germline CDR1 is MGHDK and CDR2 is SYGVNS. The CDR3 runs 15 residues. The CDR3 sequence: CASSATSGVYNEQFF. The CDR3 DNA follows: TGTGCCAGCAGTGCGACTAGCGGAGTCTACAATGAGCAGTTCTTC. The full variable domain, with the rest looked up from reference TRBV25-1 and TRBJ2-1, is EADIYQTPRYLVIGTGKKITLECSQTMGHDKMYWYQQDPGMELHLIHYSYGVNSTEKGDLSSESTVSRIRTEHFPLTLESARPSHTSQYLCASSATSGVYNEQFFGPGTRLTVL.

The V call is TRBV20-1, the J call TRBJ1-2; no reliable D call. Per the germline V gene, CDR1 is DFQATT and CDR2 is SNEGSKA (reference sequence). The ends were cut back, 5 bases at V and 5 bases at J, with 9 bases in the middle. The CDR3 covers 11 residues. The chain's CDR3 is CSAATQYGYTF. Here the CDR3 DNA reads TGCAGTGCTGCGACCCAGTATGGCTACACCTTC.

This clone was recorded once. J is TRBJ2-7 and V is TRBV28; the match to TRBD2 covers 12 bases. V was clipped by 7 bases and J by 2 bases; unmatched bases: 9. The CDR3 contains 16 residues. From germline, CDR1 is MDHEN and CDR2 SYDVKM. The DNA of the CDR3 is TGTGCCAGCACAAATCGACTAGCGGGAGATCCCTACGAGCAGTACTTC. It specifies CASTNRLAGDPYEQYF.